This passage covers 28 T cell receptor beta chains from one sample sequenced in a study of identical twins. A single record per CDR3 protein comes from TCRdb applying MiXCR to the 5' RACE reads. The repertoire holds a few hundred thousand distinct CDR3 sequences, over 11% seen once, with more than 0.8% in the top ten. This sample was also put to use in a study of yellow fever vaccine responses in identical twins.

Sequencing used CD4+ T cells sorted from blood. These receptors all come from a woman between 18 and 30 years old in good health.

Only a few counts were recorded for this clonotype. The chain links TRBV24-1 to TRBJ2-1; D gene uncertain. V lost 4 bases and J lost 9, with 15 bases in between. CDR1 is KGHDR and CDR2 is SFDVKD in the germline V gene. The length of the CDR3 is 14 residues. The CDR3 loop reads CATSDVDPAGEQFF. For the CDR3, the DNA is TGTGCCACCAGTGACGTGGACCCCGCAGGTGAGCAGTTCTTC.

The sample holds a few counts of this clonotype. The V and J genes are TRBV10-3 and TRBJ1-2; no clear D. Germline V gene lookup returns CDR1 ENHRY and CDR2 SYGVKD. Trimming left V 4 bases short and J 2 bases short, with 5 bases between. The CDR3 consists of 12 residues. The DNA for the CDR3 is TGTGCCATCAGTGCGGAGAACTATGGCTACACCTTC. Amino acids: CAISAENYGYTF.

A few counts support this clonotype. V is TRBV7-3 and J is TRBJ2-3; D is perhaps TRBD1 or TRBD2 (6 bases each). This CDR3 contains 15 residues. Trimming shortened V by 5 bases and J by 10 bases, and 22 bases separated the two germline ends. From germline, CDR1 is SGHTA and CDR2 FQGTGA. The CDR3 DNA reads TGTGCCAGCAGCGGAGGGGGATCTCACACGGGGCCGCAGTATTTT. Amino acids: CASSGGGSHTGPQYF.

This clonotype was observed a few times. V and J are TRBV29-1 and TRBJ1-1, with TRBD1 matching 11 bases. This CDR3 contains 15 residues. V lost 1 base to trimming and J lost 1 base; unmatched junction nucleotides: 2. The germline gives CDR1 SQVTM, CDR2 ANQGSEA. The chain's CDR3 is CSVEGTGGANTEAFF. CDR3 in DNA: TGCAGCGTTGAAGGGACAGGGGGCGCGAACACTGAAGCTTTCTTT.

In this sample, this clonotype turned up many times. The chain employs TRBV29-1 and TRBJ2-7; TRBD1 matches at 8 bases. The CDR3 contains 13 residues. From germline, CDR1 is SQVTM and CDR2 ANQGSEA. With V trimmed by 3 bases and J by 2 bases, 3 bases remained unmatched. CDR3 in amino acids: CSVEVTGAYEQYF. The CDR3 DNA sequence: TGCAGCGTTGAGGTGACAGGGGCCTACGAGCAGTACTTC.

Regarding this clonotype: An end of the junction differs from the germline gene, which may be a read error. The V gene is TRBV3-1, the J gene TRBJ1-5; the D is unclear. The CDR3 is 15 residues long. Germline V gene lookup returns CDR1 LGHDT and CDR2 YNNKEL (reference sequence). In nucleotides, the CDR3 is TGTGCCAGCAGACAAGCCGGGTCCCGCAATCAGCCCCAGCATTTT. This translates into CASRQAGSRNQPQHF.

In this sample, this clonotype turned up a few times. The chain combines TRBV3-1 with TRBJ2-2, with D unclear. There are 16 residues in the CDR3. V shed 2 bases and J shed 0 bases, with 10 bases lying between them. Germline lookup yields CDR1 LGHDT and CDR2 YNNKEL (reference sequence). CDR3 amino acids: CASSQRQPTNTGELFF. The CDR3 DNA is TGTGCCAGCAGCCAACGCCAGCCGACGAACACCGGGGAGCTGTTTTTT.

The rearrangement uses TRBV6-5 and TRBJ2-1, with TRBD1 matching over 8 bases. Germline assignment: CDR1 MNHEY and CDR2 SVGAGI. The CDR3 spans 17 residues. Trimming cost V 2 bases and J 4 bases; bases outside gene matches: 10. CDR3 region: CASSYGQGQYLYNEQFF. CDR3 nucleotides: TGTGCCAGCAGTTACGGACAGGGACAGTACCTTTACAATGAGCAGTTCTTC.

CDR3 sequence reads: CASSETGTSETQYF. CDR3 nucleotide sequence: TGTGCCAGCAGCGAGACCGGGACATCGGAGACCCAGTACTTC. V and J are TRBV7-6 and TRBJ2-5; perhaps TRBD1 as D (6 bases). V dropped 5 bases and J dropped 5 bases, with 15 bases sitting between them. The germline gives CDR1 SGHVS, CDR2 FNYEAQ. The CDR3 extends over 14 amino acids. Filled out from reference TRBV7-6 and TRBJ2-5, the complete variable domain reads GAGVSQSPRYKVTKRGQDVALRCDPISGHVSLYWYRQALGQGPEFLTYFNYEAQQDKSGLPNDRFSAERPEGSISTLTIQRTEQRDSAMYRCASSETGTSETQYFGPGTRLLVL.

The chain links TRBV20-1 to TRBJ2-1; 13 positions match TRBD2. This CDR3 is built from 14 residues. Looked up from germline, CDR1 is DFQATT and CDR2 is SNEGSKA (reference sequence). Trimming cost V 5 bases and J 6 bases; bases outside gene matches: 4. The CDR3 is CSAATSGRRNEQFF. The CDR3 DNA reads TGCAGTGCTGCGACTAGCGGGAGGCGCAATGAGCAGTTCTTC.

The chain employs TRBV7-2 and TRBJ2-7, with 7 bases identical to TRBD2. V was clipped by 3 bases and J by 2 bases; unmatched bases: 4. Germline CDR1 reads SGHTA; CDR2 reads FQGNSA. The CDR3 sequence is 14 residues long. CDR3 DNA sequence: TGTGCCAGCAGCTTTGCGGGAGTCCCCTACGAGCAGTACTTC. This encodes CASSFAGVPYEQYF. Together with reference TRBV7-2 and TRBJ2-7, the CDR3 gives the full variable domain: GAGVSQSPSNKVTEKGKDVELRCDPISGHTALYWYRQSLGQGLEFLIYFQGNSAPDKSGLPSDRFSAERTGGSVSTLTIQRTQQEDSAVYLCASSFAGVPYEQYFGPGTRLTVT.

The chain carries TRBV15 and TRBJ2-3, with 8 bases aligning to TRBD1. Germline V gene data show CDR1 as LNHNV and CDR2 as YYDKDF (reference sequence). The CDR3 is 15 amino acids. With V trimmed by 4 bases and J by 1 base, 4 bases remained unmatched. CDR3: CATSMTGARTDTQYF. DNA of the CDR3: TGTGCCACCAGCATGACAGGGGCCCGCACAGATACGCAGTATTTT.

V usage is TRBV4-2 and J usage is TRBJ2-1; tentatively, D is TRBD2 (6 bases). The V gene's germline CDR1 is LGHNA and CDR2 YNFKEQ. Trimming stripped 0 bases from V and 7 bases from J, with 13 bases between. The length of the CDR3 is 15 residues. This CDR3 is CASSQEGIGRNEQFF. Written as DNA, the CDR3 is TGTGCCAGCAGCCAAGAGGGAATAGGGAGGAATGAGCAGTTCTTC.

The chain uses TRBV7-9 and TRBJ2-2, with D unresolved. The V gene's germline CDR1 is SEHNR and CDR2 FQNEAQ (reference sequence). The V end was cut by 2 bases, the J end by 3 bases, with 10 bases between. The CDR3 is 15 amino acids. CDR3 amino acids: CASSLSDTDTGELFF. In DNA, the CDR3 is TGTGCCAGCAGCTTATCAGACACCGACACCGGGGAGCTGTTTTTT.

The chain is built from TRBV3-1 and TRBJ2-3, with a tentative D call TRBD2 (5 bases). This CDR3 spans 13 amino acids. The germline V and J ends were trimmed by 5 bases and 7 bases, with 13 bases remaining between them. Germline V lookup: CDR1 LGHDT, CDR2 YNNKEL (reference sequence). The CDR3 region has the DNA TGTGCCAGCAGCGAGGGCTCCCGGAATACGCAGTATTTT. Its protein product is CASSEGSRNTQYF.

Only a few counts were recorded for this clonotype. The CDR3 loop is CATVGTSEAYEQYF. The CDR3, as DNA: TGTGCCACGGTCGGGACTAGCGAGGCCTACGAGCAGTACTTC. The J gene is TRBJ2-7, the V gene TRBV7-8; 10 bases match TRBD2. The germline V gene has CDR1 SGHVS and CDR2 FQNEAQ. After removal of 10 bases from V and 2 bases from J, the junction contained 8 bases not matched to a gene. This CDR3 comprises 14 residues. Filled out from reference TRBV7-8 and TRBJ2-7, the complete variable domain reads GAGVSQSPRYKVAKRGQDVALRCDPISGHVSLFWYQQALGQGPEFLTYFQNEAQLDKSGLPSDRFFAERPEGSVSTLKIQRTQQEDSAVYLCATVGTSEAYEQYFGPGTRLTVT.

V and J are TRBV20-1 and TRBJ2-3; 12 bases are shared with TRBD2. Germline trimming cut 7 bases from V and 0 bases from J; bases unmatched to any gene: 2. Germline V lookup: CDR1 DFQATT, CDR2 SNEGSKA (reference sequence). There are 14 residues in the CDR3. DNA for the CDR3: TGCAGTGGCGGGACTAGCGGGAGCACAGATACGCAGTATTTT. Translation: CSGGTSGSTDTQYF.

The chain combines TRBV3-1 with TRBJ2-5; TRBD2 matches at 11 bases. This CDR3 region has 19 residues. Germline loops: CDR1 LGHDT, CDR2 YNNKEL (reference sequence). J lost 5 bases, V lost 10 bases, and 24 bases had no gene match. In nucleotides, the CDR3 is TGTGCCACCAGTATACAACCTCTAGCGGGGGGCTCCTGGGGGGAGACCCAGTACTTC. This gives the protein CATSIQPLAGGSWGETQYF.

The chain employs TRBV29-1 and TRBJ2-1, with D uncertain. The CDR3 has 12 residues. Germline CDR1 and CDR2: SQVTM and ANQGSEA. Trimming removed 6 bases at V and 5 bases at J, with 11 bases between. DNA for the CDR3: TGCAGCGTAGGTCGGTGGGACAATGAGCAGTTCTTC. Translation: CSVGRWDNEQFF.

This clonotype has only a few counts. The rearrangement uses TRBV28 and TRBJ2-7; 11 bases map to TRBD1. There are 15 residues in the CDR3. J lost 3 bases, V lost 3 bases, and 4 bases had no gene match. Germline V gene lookup returns CDR1 MDHEN and CDR2 SYDVKM. In nucleotides, the CDR3 is TGTGCCAGCAGTTTTTTTGGGACAGGGGGCTACGAGCAGTACTTC. It encodes CASSFFGTGGYEQYF. The full variable domain, with the rest looked up from reference TRBV28 and TRBJ2-7, is DVKVTQSSRYLVKRTGEKVFLECVQDMDHENMFWYRQDPGLGLRLIYFSYDVKMKEKGDIPEGYSVSREKKERFSLILESASTNQTSMYLCASSFFGTGGYEQYFGPGTRLTVT.

This clonotype has at least ten counts. J is TRBJ2-5 and V is TRBV6-2 or TRBV6-3, with TRBD1 identical over 7 bases. From germline, CDR1 is MNHEY and CDR2 SVGEGT. The CDR3 totals 15 residues. V lost 2 bases, J lost 0 bases, and 3 bases stayed unmatched. The CDR3 region is CASSYGDRHQETQYF. For the CDR3, the DNA is TGTGCCAGCAGTTACGGGGACAGACACCAAGAGACCCAGTACTTC.

The chain has TRBV4-3 and TRBJ2-3; D is unclear. The CDR3 spans 16 residues. V gave up 1 base and J gave up 1 base, with 12 bases separating them. Germline loops: CDR1 LGHNA, CDR2 YSLEER. The CDR3 loop is CASSQGGGVGTDTQYF. As DNA, the CDR3 is TGCGCCAGCAGCCAAGGAGGCGGAGTGGGCACAGATACGCAGTATTTT.

The rearrangement uses TRBV7-8 and TRBJ2-3, with D perhaps matching TRBD1 (6 bases). The V end lost 7 bases, the J end lost 2 bases, and 19 bases lay between the germline ends. Germline V gene lookup returns CDR1 SGHVS and CDR2 FQNEAQ. The CDR3 consists of 16 residues. The CDR3: CASKDGQRILTDTQYF. The CDR3 coding sequence is TGTGCCAGCAAGGACGGACAGCGAATTCTCACAGATACGCAGTATTTT.

The sample holds a few counts of this clonotype. The genes are TRBV20-1 and TRBJ2-1; 11 bases align to TRBD2. Germline V lookup: CDR1 DFQATT, CDR2 SNEGSKA (reference sequence). The CDR3 covers 14 residues. V gave up 5 bases and J gave up 2 bases; unmatched junction bases: 2. CDR3 DNA: TGCAGTGCTGGGGGACTAGCGGCCTACAATGAGCAGTTCTTC. This translates into CSAGGLAAYNEQFF.

The chain links TRBV27 to TRBJ1-2; TRBD1 agrees at 8 bases. With V trimmed by 5 bases and J by 4 bases, 12 bases remained unmatched. Looked up from germline, CDR1 is MNHEY and CDR2 is SMNVEV (reference sequence). The length of the CDR3 is 16 residues. The CDR3 spells CASSHRDRMNAYGYTF. The CDR3 DNA reads as TGTGCCAGCAGTCATCGGGACAGGATGAACGCCTATGGCTACACCTTC.

Only a few counts were recorded for this clonotype. J is TRBJ2-5 and V is TRBV3-1; no firm D call. V lost 4 bases to trimming and J lost 5 bases, with 8 bases between them. Per germline, CDR1 LGHDT and CDR2 YNNKEL (reference sequence). CDR3 length: 12 residues. For the CDR3, the DNA is TGTGCCAGCAGCCCCCGGAGTGAGACCCAGTACTTC. Amino acids: CASSPRSETQYF.

The V call is TRBV5-1, the J call TRBJ1-5, with D unresolved. This CDR3 contains 13 residues. Germline CDR1 SGHRS, CDR2 YFSETQ. V was shortened by 0 bases and J by 9 bases, with 10 bases between the two germline ends. Here the CDR3 reads CASSLDPQSPQHF. Written as DNA, the CDR3 is TGCGCCAGCAGCTTGGACCCACAGTCGCCCCAGCATTTT. Looking up the rest from reference TRBV5-1 and TRBJ1-5 gives the full variable domain: KAGVTQTPRYLIKTRGQQVTLSCSPISGHRSVSWYQQTPGQGLQFLFEYFSETQRNKGNFPGRFSGRQFSNSRSEMNVSTLELGDSALYLCASSLDPQSPQHFGDGTRLSIL.

In this sample, this clonotype turned up a few times. This sequence joins TRBV7-2 and TRBJ2-7; possibly TRBD2 for D (6 bases). V shed 3 bases and J shed 2 bases, with 11 bases lying between them. The CDR3 contains 14 residues. From germline, CDR1 is SGHTA and CDR2 FQGNSA. For the CDR3, the DNA is TGTGCCAGCAGCTTCACGGCGGGACCCTACGAGCAGTACTTC. Translated: CASSFTAGPYEQYF. The full variable domain, in which reference TRBV7-2 and TRBJ2-7 provide the parts outside the CDR3, is GAGVSQSPSNKVTEKGKDVELRCDPISGHTALYWYRQSLGQGLEFLIYFQGNSAPDKSGLPSDRFSAERTGGSVSTLTIQRTQQEDSAVYLCASSFTAGPYEQYFGPGTRLTVT.